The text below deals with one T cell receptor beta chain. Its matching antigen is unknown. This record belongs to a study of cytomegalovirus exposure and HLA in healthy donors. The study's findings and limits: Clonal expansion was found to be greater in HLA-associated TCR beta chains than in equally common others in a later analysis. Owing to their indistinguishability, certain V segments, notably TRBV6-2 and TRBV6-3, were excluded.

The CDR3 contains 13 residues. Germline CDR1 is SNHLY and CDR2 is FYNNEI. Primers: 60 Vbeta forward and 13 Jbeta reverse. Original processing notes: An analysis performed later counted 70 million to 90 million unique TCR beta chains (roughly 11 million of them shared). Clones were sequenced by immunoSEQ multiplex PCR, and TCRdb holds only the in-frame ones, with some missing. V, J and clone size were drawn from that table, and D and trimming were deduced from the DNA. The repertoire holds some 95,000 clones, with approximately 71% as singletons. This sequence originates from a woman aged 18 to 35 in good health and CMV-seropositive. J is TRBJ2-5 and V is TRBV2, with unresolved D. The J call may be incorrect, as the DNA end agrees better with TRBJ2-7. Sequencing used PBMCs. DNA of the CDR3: TGTGCCAGCAGTGCGAGGCAGAACTACGAGCAGTACTTC. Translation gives CASSARQNYEQYF.